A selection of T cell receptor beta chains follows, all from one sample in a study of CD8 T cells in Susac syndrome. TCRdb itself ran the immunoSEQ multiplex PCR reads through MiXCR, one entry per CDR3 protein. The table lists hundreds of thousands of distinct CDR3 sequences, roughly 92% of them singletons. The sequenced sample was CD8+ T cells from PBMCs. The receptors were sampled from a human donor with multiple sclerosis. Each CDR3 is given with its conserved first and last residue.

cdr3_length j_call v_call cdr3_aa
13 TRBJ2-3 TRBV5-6 CASSPLAGTEQYF
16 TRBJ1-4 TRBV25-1 CASSEGRLLTNEKLFF
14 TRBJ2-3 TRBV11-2 CASSRWSRTDTQYF
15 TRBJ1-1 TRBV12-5 CASGTPGVLNTEAFF
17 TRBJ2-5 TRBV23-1 CASSQSCEPQYQETQYF
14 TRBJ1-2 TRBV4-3 CASSQEAVRDGYTF
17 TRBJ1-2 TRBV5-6 CASSQGGAPPLGYGYTF
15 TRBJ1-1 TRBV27 CASRIVGGGYTEAFF
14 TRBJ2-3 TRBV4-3 CASSQNTGTDTQYF
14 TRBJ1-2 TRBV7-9 CASSPPGHHYGYTF
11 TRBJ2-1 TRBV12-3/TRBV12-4 CASSFREGRFF
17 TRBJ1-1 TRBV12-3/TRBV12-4 CASRGRQSWRGRSEAFF
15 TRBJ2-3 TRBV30 CAWSVGGGGADTQYF
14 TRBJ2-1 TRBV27 CASSSRDLVNEQFF
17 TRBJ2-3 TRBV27 CASTPSGGDYSTDTQYF
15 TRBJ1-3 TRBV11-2 CASSTLVGAGNTIYF
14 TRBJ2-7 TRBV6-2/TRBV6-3 CASSRTTSNNEQYF
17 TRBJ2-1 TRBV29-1 CSVEDPLDERSYNEQFF
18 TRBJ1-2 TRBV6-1 CASSGRLRGSRANYGYTF
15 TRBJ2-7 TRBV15 CATSPPRARGYEQYF
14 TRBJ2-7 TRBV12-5 CASGFSGSSYEQYF
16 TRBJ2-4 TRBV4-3 CASSQALGQGRNIQYF
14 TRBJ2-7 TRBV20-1 CSASIGSGSYEQYF
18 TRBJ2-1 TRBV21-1 CASSPPSLAASGSNEQFF
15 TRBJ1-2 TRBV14 CASSQGRARGYGYTF
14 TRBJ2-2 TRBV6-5 CASSYGSETGELFF
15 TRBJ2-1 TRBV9 CASSAADISYNEQFF
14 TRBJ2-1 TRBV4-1 CASSPGQGAAEQFF
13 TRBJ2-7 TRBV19 CASRDGGSYEQYF
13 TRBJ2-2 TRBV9 CASSVGRAEELFF
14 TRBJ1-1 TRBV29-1 CSVAGTVTNTEAFF
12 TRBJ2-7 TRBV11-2 CASSLVGNEQYF
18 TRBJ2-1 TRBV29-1 CSVNRALAGGRADNEQFF
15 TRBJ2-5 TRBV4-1 CASSQEGRIQETQYF
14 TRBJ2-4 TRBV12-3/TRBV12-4 CASTRGGAENIQYF
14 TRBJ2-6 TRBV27 CASRQLSGANVLTF
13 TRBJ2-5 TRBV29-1 CSVAGGLTETQYF
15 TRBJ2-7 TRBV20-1 CSAAGRGQLLDEQYF
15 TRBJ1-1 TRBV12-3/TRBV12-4 CASSHPQGPLAEAFF
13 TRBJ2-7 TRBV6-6 CASSYGWSEEQYF
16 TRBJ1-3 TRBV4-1 CASRNPGRSSGNTIYF